This entry lists 8 T cell receptor beta chains sequenced from one sample in a study of naive and memory T cell subsets. The library had UMIs added by 3' ligation of an oligonucleotide to TCR cDNA. The SP2 primer and nested alpha and beta constant region primers amplified ligated cDNA in four rounds. TCRdb recomputed calls from the 5' RACE reads with MiXCR, one row per CDR3 protein. There are 55,000 to 65,000 distinct CDR3 sequences in the sample; 8% to 9% occur only once, and 15% to 20% lies in the top ten. These TCRs come from a female donor in good health.

The sample holds a few counts of this clonotype. The gene calls are TRBV2 and TRBJ2-2; D ambiguous. Germline-derived CDR1 and CDR2 are SNHLY and FYNNEI. The CDR3 covers 12 residues. The ends were cut back, 8 bases at V and 2 bases at J, with 6 bases in the middle. Here the CDR3 DNA reads TGTGCCAGCCACCGTAACACCGGGGAGCTGTTTTTT. This codes for CASHRNTGELFF.

This clonotype was counted only a few times. This sequence joins TRBV3-1 and TRBJ2-1; D perhaps matches TRBD2 (6 bases). Per the germline V gene, CDR1 is LGHDT and CDR2 is YNNKEL (reference sequence). Trimming removed 1 base from V and 10 bases from J, with 23 bases in between. This CDR3 contains 17 residues. The DNA for the CDR3 is TGTGCCAGCAGCCAAGCCGCGCAGGGAGGTATGGTAAACGAGCAGTTCTTC. Translated, it gives CASSQAAQGGMVNEQFF.

The chain combines TRBV29-1 with TRBJ2-7; D possibly matches TRBD1 or TRBD2 (6 bases each). Germline V gives CDR1 SQVTM, CDR2 ANQGSEA. The V and J ends lost 6 bases and 4 bases respectively, with 19 bases between them. This CDR3 is 14 amino acids long. The CDR3 loop is CSVLLGEGGYEQYF. The CDR3 region has the DNA TGCAGCGTGTTGTTGGGTGAAGGGGGGTACGAGCAGTACTTC.

This clonotype was counted a few times. V is TRBV6-6 and J is TRBJ2-7; D is perhaps TRBD1 (5 bases). The V gene's germline CDR1 is MNHNY and CDR2 SVGAGI (reference sequence). The CDR3 contains 14 residues. Trimming cost V 4 bases and J 2 bases, with 12 bases left between them. The CDR3 DNA sequence: TGTGCCAGCAGTTCGCCGACAGATACCTACGAGCAGTACTTC. This sequence encodes CASSSPTDTYEQYF.

Of note for this clonotype: The junction departs from the called germline gene at one end, perhaps through a read error. The V and J genes are TRBV5-1 and TRBJ2-7, with no clear D. The CDR3 extends over 13 amino acids. From germline, CDR1 is SGHRS and CDR2 YFSETQ. The CDR3 bases are TGCGCCAGCACCTTGGTGGGGATCGACGAGCAGTACTTC. Translating it yields CASTLVGIDEQYF.

The chain is built from TRBV2 and TRBJ2-7; a possible D gene is TRBD1 (5 bases). Germline loops: CDR1 SNHLY, CDR2 FYNNEI. CDR3 length equals 14 residues. V was trimmed by 1 base and J by 4 bases, leaving 11 bases between them. CDR3 in DNA: TGTGCCAGCAGTGAAGACAGGACCATTTACGAGCAGTACTTC. This codes for CASSEDRTIYEQYF.

This clonotype was seen more than once but under ten times. The chain employs TRBV20-1 and TRBJ2-7, with 7 bases lining up with TRBD2. Unmatched junction bases numbered 1, after V lost 2 bases and J lost 0 bases. Germline values: CDR1 DFQATT, CDR2 SNEGSKA (reference sequence). The CDR3 consists of 13 residues. This CDR3 reads CSARPGGSYEQYF. The CDR3 coding sequence is TGCAGTGCTAGACCGGGGGGCTCCTACGAGCAGTACTTC.

This clonotype was seen many times. J is TRBJ2-3 and V is TRBV29-1; TRBD1 agrees at 10 bases. Germline assignment: CDR1 SQVTM and CDR2 ANQGSEA. There are 14 residues in the CDR3. Trimming took 4 bases from V and 4 from J; bases not matched to a gene: 5. The CDR3 sequence is CSVGRTGGPDTQYF. The CDR3 bases are TGCAGCGTTGGGCGGACAGGGGGTCCAGATACGCAGTATTTT.